This section outlines one TCR beta chain sequence together with its context. Its specificity is not known. Partitioning of CD4+ cells yielded a CD45RA+ naive subset and a CD45RA-negative memory subset. Sequenced by immunoSEQ multiplex PCR; TCRdb stores in-frame clones only, minus some. Of 1.5 million to 1.9 million clones listed, 95% to 99% are singletons. Trimming took 7 bases from V and 7 from J; bases not matched to a gene: 9. CDR3 length: 14 residues. Germline-derived CDR1 and CDR2 are MNHEY and SMNVEV (reference sequence). The data were obtained in a study of shared clonotypes between healthy human individuals. Overall study findings and caveats: The rarefaction results pointed to incomplete sorted-subset sequencing despite large depth.

The sequence came from a man aged 25-40 years in good health. The chain uses TRBV27 and TRBJ2-1, with TRBD2 identical over 8 bases. The sequenced sample consisted of naive CD4+ T cells sorted from blood. This sample's subset: CD45RA+ positively selected. CDR3 coding DNA: TGTGCCAGCAAGGAGCGGGAGCTCCGGAATGAGCAGTTCTTC. It encodes CASKERELRNEQFF.